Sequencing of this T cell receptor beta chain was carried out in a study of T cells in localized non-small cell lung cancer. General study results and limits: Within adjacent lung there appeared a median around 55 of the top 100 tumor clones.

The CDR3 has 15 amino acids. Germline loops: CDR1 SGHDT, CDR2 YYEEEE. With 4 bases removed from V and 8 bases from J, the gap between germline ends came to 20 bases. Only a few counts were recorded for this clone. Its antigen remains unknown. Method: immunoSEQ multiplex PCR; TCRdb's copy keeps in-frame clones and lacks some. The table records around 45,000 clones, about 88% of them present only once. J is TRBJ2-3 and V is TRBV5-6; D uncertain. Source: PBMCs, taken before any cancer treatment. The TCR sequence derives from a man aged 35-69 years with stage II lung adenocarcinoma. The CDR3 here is CASSPRLIPSGTQYF. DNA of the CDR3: TGTGCCAGCAGCCCACGCCTCATACCGTCTGGTACGCAGTATTTT.